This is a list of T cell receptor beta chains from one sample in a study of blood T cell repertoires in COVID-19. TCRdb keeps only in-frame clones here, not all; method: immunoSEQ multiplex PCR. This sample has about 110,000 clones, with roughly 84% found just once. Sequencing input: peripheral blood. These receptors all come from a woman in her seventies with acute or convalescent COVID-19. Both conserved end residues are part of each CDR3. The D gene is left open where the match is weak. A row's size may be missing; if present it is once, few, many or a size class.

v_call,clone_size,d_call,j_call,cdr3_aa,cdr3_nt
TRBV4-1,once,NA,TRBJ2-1,CASSQDTNNEQFF,TGCGCCAGCAGCCAAGATACAAACAATGAGCAGTTCTTC
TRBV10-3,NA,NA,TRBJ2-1,CAISETRRDEQFF,TGTGCCATCAGTGAGACTAGAAGGGATGAGCAGTTCTTC
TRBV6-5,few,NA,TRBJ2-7,CASSDQGPYEQYF,TGTGCCAGCAGCGACCAGGGCCCCTACGAGCAGTACTTC
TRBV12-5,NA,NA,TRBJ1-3,CASGLGLSPPDSPGNTIYF,TGTGCTAGTGGTTTGGGCCTTTCTCCTCCCGACAGCCCTGGAAACACCATATATTTT
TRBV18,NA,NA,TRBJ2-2,CASSPLLSNTGELFF,TGTGCCAGCTCACCACTCCTGTCGAACACCGGGGAGCTGTTTTTT
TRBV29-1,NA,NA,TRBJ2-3,CSVPLTSTDTQYF,TGCAGCGTTCCCCTTACAAGCACAGATACGCAGTATTTT
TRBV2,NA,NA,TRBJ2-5,CASSEGVLPSGETQYF,TGTGCCAGCAGTGAAGGGGTTCTTCCGTCAGGAGAGACCCAGTACTTC
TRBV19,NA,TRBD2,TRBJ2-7,CASSQAGGAAREQYF,TGTGCCAGTAGCCAGGCGGGGGGCGCCGCGCGGGAGCAGTACTTC
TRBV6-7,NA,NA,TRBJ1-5,CASSYHLAIQCNQPQHF,TGTGCCAGCAGTTACCACCTGGCAATACAGTGCAATCAGCCCCAGCATTTT
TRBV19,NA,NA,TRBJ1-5,CASSMDSSRQPQHF,TGTGCCAGTAGTATGGACAGTTCAAGACAGCCCCAGCATTTT
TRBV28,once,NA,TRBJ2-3,CASSLLGSGTDTQYF,TGTGCCAGCAGTTTGCTCGGGTCCGGCACAGATACGCAGTATTTT
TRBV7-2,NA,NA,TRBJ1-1,CASSLKSGGTEAFF,TGTGCCAGCAGCTTAAAGAGTGGTGGCACTGAAGCTTTCTTT
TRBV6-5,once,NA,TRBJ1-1,CASSLRGDLNTEAFF,TGTGCCAGCAGTCTAAGAGGAGACTTGAACACTGAAGCTTTCTTT
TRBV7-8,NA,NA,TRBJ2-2,CASSRTTQTGELFF,TGTGCCAGCAGCAGGACTACACAGACCGGGGAGCTGTTTTTT
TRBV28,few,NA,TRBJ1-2,CASSSGLRGYTF,TGTGCCAGCAGTTCAGGGCTCCGCGGCTACACCTTC
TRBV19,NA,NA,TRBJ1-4,CASSEQATNEKLFF,TGTGCCAGTAGTGAACAGGCAACTAATGAAAAACTGTTTTTT
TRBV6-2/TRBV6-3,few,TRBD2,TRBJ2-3,CASSYSRLAGPPDTQYF,TGTGCCAGCAGTTACTCTCGACTAGCGGGGCCCCCGGATACGCAGTATTTT
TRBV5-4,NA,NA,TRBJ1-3,CASSALTSGNTIYF,TGTGCCAGCAGCGCACTGACTTCTGGAAACACCATATATTTT
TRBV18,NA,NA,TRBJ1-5,CASSPDYSNQPQHF,TGTGCCAGCTCACCCGACTATAGCAATCAGCCCCAGCATTTT
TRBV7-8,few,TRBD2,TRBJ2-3,CASSPSVAAGVWAQYF,TGTGCCAGCAGCCCAAGCGTGGCAGCGGGAGTGTGGGCGCAGTATTTT
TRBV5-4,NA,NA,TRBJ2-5,CASSPPGQKQETQYF,TGTGCCAGCAGCCCCCCCGGACAAAAACAAGAGACCCAGTACTTC
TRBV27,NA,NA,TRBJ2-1,CASSPSSPSYNEQFF,TGTGCCAGCAGTCCCTCTAGTCCCTCCTACAATGAGCAGTTCTTC
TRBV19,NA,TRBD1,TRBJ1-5,CASSIFEGAVGQPQHF,TGTGCCAGTAGTATTTTTGAGGGGGCGGTCGGTCAGCCCCAGCATTTT
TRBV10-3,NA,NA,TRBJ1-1,CAISESAMNTEAFF,TGTGCCATCAGTGAGTCAGCGATGAACACTGAAGCTTTCTTT
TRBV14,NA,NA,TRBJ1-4,CASSKRLDEKLFF,TGTGCCAGCAGCAAGAGGCTGGATGAAAAACTGTTTTTT
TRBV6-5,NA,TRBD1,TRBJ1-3,CASTPGTGTGNTIYF,TGTGCCAGCACTCCTGGGACAGGTACTGGAAACACCATATATTTT
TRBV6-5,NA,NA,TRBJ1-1,CASNRGSGTEAFF,TGTGCCAGCAATCGAGGCAGCGGGACTGAAGCTTTCTTT
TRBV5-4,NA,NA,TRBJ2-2,CASSLAGARNTGELFF,TGTGCCAGCAGCTTGGCCGGAGCAAGGAACACCGGGGAGCTGTTTTTT
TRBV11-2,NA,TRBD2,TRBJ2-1,CASSFEGLAGFNEQFF,TGTGCCAGCAGCTTCGAGGGACTAGCGGGGTTCAATGAGCAGTTCTTC
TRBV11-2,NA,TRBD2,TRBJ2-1,CASSLARLAGHSDNEQFF,TGTGCCAGCAGCTTAGCAAGACTAGCGGGGCACTCCGACAATGAGCAGTTCTTC
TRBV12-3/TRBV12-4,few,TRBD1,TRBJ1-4,CASRRDRVEKLFF,TGTGCCAGCAGACGGGACAGGGTTGAAAAACTGTTTTTT
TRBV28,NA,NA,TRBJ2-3,CASSSPSLITDTQYF,TGTGCCAGCAGTTCGCCGTCCCTAATCACAGATACGCAGTATTTT
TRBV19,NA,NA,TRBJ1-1,CASSVQQGNTEAFF,TGTGCCAGTAGTGTCCAACAGGGGAACACTGAAGCTTTCTTT
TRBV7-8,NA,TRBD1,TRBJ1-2,CASSPDRGGYGYTF,TGTGCCAGCAGCCCGGACAGGGGAGGCTATGGCTACACCTTC
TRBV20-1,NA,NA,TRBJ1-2,CSASLIGHRAAYTF,TGCAGTGCTAGTCTAATCGGACACAGGGCCGCCTACACCTTC
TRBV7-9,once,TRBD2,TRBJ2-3,CASTQSTSGYTDTQYF,TGTGCCAGCACCCAATCGACTAGCGGGTATACAGATACGCAGTATTTT
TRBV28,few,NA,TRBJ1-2,CASSFPDHRDYTF,TGTGCCAGCAGTTTTCCTGATCACAGAGACTACACCTTC
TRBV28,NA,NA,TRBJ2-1,CASSLGGSYNEQFF,TGTGCCAGCAGTTTGGGGGGATCCTACAATGAGCAGTTCTTC
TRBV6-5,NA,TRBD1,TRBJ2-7,CASSDDRVPYEQYF,TGTGCCAGCAGCGACGACAGGGTTCCCTACGAGCAGTACTTC
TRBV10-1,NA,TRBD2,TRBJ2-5,CASSDPGTSRETQYF,TGCGCCAGCAGTGACCCTGGGACTAGCCGGGAGACCCAGTACTTC
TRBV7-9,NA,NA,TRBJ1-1,CASSGAGHPGSLLEAFF,TGTGCCAGCAGCGGAGCGGGACACCCCGGCTCCCTCCTTGAAGCTTTCTTT
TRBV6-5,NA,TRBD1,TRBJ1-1,CASSQNRGNTEAFF,TGTGCCAGCAGTCAAAACAGGGGAAACACTGAAGCTTTCTTT
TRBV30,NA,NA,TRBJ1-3,CAWSVSRGNTIYF,TGTGCCTGGAGTGTAAGCCGTGGAAACACCATATATTTT
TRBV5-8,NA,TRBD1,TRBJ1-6,CASSLGTGSSYNSPLHF,TGTGCCAGCAGCTTGGGGACAGGGAGCTCCTATAATTCACCCCTCCACTTT
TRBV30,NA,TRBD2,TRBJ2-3,CAWNDGRAPDTQYF,TGTGCCTGGAACGACGGGAGGGCCCCAGATACGCAGTATTTT
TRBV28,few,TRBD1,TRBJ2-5,CAIDRGTQETQYF,TGTGCCATTGACAGGGGTACCCAAGAGACCCAGTACTTC
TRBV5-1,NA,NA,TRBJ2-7,CASSLGPGEAYEQYF,TGCGCCAGCAGCTTGGGGCCCGGGGAAGCCTACGAGCAGTACTTC
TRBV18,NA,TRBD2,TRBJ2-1,CASSPSMTSGAQGQFF,TGTGCCAGCTCACCATCCATGACTAGCGGCGCACAGGGGCAGTTCTTC
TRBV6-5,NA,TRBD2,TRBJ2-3,CASSEGLVVTDTQYF,TGTGCCAGCAGCGAGGGACTAGTCGTCACAGATACGCAGTATTTT
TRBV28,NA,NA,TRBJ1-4,CASSFEAMDEKLFF,TGTGCCAGCAGTTTCGAGGCAATGGATGAAAAACTGTTTTTT
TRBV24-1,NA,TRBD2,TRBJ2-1,CATSDELAGVNEQFF,TGTGCCACCAGTGATGAATTAGCGGGCGTCAATGAGCAGTTCTTC
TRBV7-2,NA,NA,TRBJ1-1,CASTLGGMNTEAFF,TGTGCCAGCACCCTGGGGGGGATGAACACTGAAGCTTTCTTT
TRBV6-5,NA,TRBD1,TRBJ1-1,CASSNRQGSAEAFF,TGTGCCAGCAGTAATAGACAGGGGAGCGCTGAAGCTTTCTTT
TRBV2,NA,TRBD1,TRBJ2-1,CASADRGSLQNEQFF,TGTGCCAGCGCGGACAGGGGGTCCCTACAAAATGAGCAGTTCTTC
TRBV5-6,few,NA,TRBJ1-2,CASRPTGNNYGYTF,TGTGCCAGCAGACCTACCGGGAATAACTATGGCTACACCTTC
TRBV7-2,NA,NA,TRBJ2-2,CASSFSGSNTGELFF,TGTGCCAGCAGCTTCAGCGGATCTAACACCGGGGAGCTGTTTTTT
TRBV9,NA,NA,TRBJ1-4,CASSAQGMANEKLFF,TGTGCCAGCAGCGCCCAGGGGATGGCCAATGAAAAACTGTTTTTT
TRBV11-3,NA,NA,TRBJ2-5,CASSVYAGETQYF,TGTGCCAGCAGCGTTTACGCGGGGGAGACCCAGTACTTC